This TCR beta chain was found in a study of blood T cell repertoires in COVID-19. Trimming took off 10 bases at V and 1 base at J, with 13 bases between the two ends. The V gene's germline CDR1 is MNHEY and CDR2 SVGAGI. The CDR3 is made up of 13 amino acids. Profiled with immunoSEQ multiplex PCR; TCRdb holds only in-frame clones, not every one. The sample lists under 350,000 clones, about 89% occurring once. Sequenced: peripheral blood. The clonotype comes from a man aged 40-49 years with acute or convalescent COVID-19. The V and J genes are TRBV6-5 and TRBJ1-1; D gene unclear. CDR3 DNA sequence: TGTGCCACCCGCAGGCGGGCGAACACTGAAGCTTTCTTT. This gives the protein CATRRRANTEAFF.